The source of this TCR beta chain is a study of PD-1 blockade in classical Hodgkin lymphoma (dated by TCRdb to between 2020 and 2021). Some background on the complete study: Nivolumab dosing was 3 mg/kg intravenously every 2 weeks, continuing until either disease progression or unacceptable toxicity. To define a peripheral blood immune signature of response to PD-1 blockade in classical Hodgkin lymphoma, the study combined TCR beta sequencing with CyTOF. What the work shows at the level of the full study, not this receptor alone: Baseline diversity similar to that of newly diagnosed patients was observed in trial patients achieving complete response, whereas significantly lower diversity was observed in partial responders and progressors. Baseline TCR diversity was reported to be lower in newly diagnosed patients than in healthy donors and to be lower still in relapsed/refractory patients. By C4D1, a significant rise was seen in CD4+ TCR diversity but not in CD8+ TCR diversity (p=0.0027 vs p=0.16), and the rise was most apparent among complete responders (p=0.02). The study was limited to a single clinical trial cohort, and causes of repertoire differences, possibly disease activity or prior therapy, remained undefined. Lower diversity was observed in patients in whom nivolumab was started less than 1 year after ASCT, and these patients were excluded from later analyses so that confounding by immune reconstitution would be avoided.

Genomic DNA was isolated using the Qiagen DNeasy kit from unsorted PBMCs as well as from negatively selected CD4+ and CD8+ fractions. Amplification of TCR beta CDR3 regions was done by immunoSEQ multiplex PCR with primers that anneal to V and J segments. A synthetic immune receptor repertoire was used to minimize amplification bias, and remaining bias was computationally removed after sequencing. The authors' pipeline ran thus. Custom Python scripts were used to quantify repertoire diversity as the Shannon entropy index. Unsorted, CD4+ and CD8+ repertoires were analyzed separately, except for combined analyses in which CD4+ and CD8+ sequences were merged in silico. A clone was considered expanded if an increase in frequency of at least 2-fold after treatment relative to C1D1 was found, and a pseudocount of 0.5 was applied to clones undetected at baseline. Clones with 0 or 1 copy at C1D1 were classified as singleton clones, and clones with 2 or more copies were classified as non-singleton clones. Clones expanded in unsorted samples were annotated as CD4+, CD8+ or unknown by matching protein sequences in sorted samples from the same patient. Wilcoxon tests on paired samples were used to test diversity changes from C1D1 to C4D1. The source is immuneACCESS, and TCRdb retained only in-frame sequences with V and J called. Part of the clones is not carried over; for the studies checked, unresolved V genes explain less than half of this, and the remainder is unexplained. V and J calls plus clone size are reproduced from that table; the DNA served to infer D and trimming. This sample lists roughly 2,700 clones; roughly 59% were detected once. Under 35% of the sample is in the top ten clones.

This clone is termed large (0.1 to 1%). The clone's antigen remains unknown. Base qualities are not provided; no much larger clone lies one nucleotide away. The time point label here, explained by the study, means: cycle 1 day 1 (C1D1), immediately before nivolumab initiation. Every trial patient had relapsed following autologous stem cell transplantation, and prior brentuximab vedotin exposure was what differed among cohorts A, B and C. Magnetic negative selection with a Miltenyi CD8+ T cell isolation kit was used to purify CD8+ T cells from thawed PBMCs. A total of 50 to 70 patients with relapsed/refractory classical Hodgkin lymphoma made up the trial cohort, and each patient's best overall response was complete response, partial response or progressive disease. Single-agent nivolumab was administered to trial patients in the multi-cohort phase II CheckMate 205 trial. Best overall response was determined by an independent review committee according to the 2007 International Working Group response criteria. Trial PBMCs were collected immediately before nivolumab initiation (C1D1) and during therapy at cycle 2 day 1 and cycle 4 day 1. Peripheral blood was collected in 8 mL Vacutainer Cell Preparation Tubes, from which PBMCs were isolated by centrifugation and then cryopreserved. Purified CD4+ and CD8+ fractions were prepared only for cases in which an additional PBMC sample was available. On LS columns in a quadroMACS separator, the magnetically labelled cells were depleted, and the flow-through was collected as the purified fraction.

The sequences come from CD8+ T cells from blood, collected at baseline. This clonotype was obtained from a human donor with classical Hodgkin lymphoma.

The CDR3 region reads CASIKLDTSGNTIYF. Read as DNA, the sequence is TGTGCCAGCATCAAACTTGACACCTCTGGAAACACCATATATTTT. The V and J genes are TRBV7-9 and TRBJ1-3; the D segment cannot be called with confidence. Spanning cysteine to phenylalanine, the CDR3 consists of 15 amino acids. The DNA shown is the 45-base CDR3, in frame from base 1. Deletion took 7 bases off V and 0 bases off J, with a span of 13 bases between the germline ends. The germline V gene (reference sequence) specifies SEHNR as CDR1 and FQNEAQ as CDR2.